This TCR beta chain originates from a study of cytomegalovirus exposure and HLA in healthy donors. Note on this clone: What it binds is unknown.

Findings of the study overall: Researchers counted over 150 TCR beta chains as cytomegalovirus-associated. HLA alleles were associated with 17,000 or so TCR beta sequences in a later analysis at 0.05 false discovery rate.

This PCR relied on a set of 60 Vbeta primers and 13 Jbeta primers. Some clones are missing from TCRdb's copy, which holds only in-frame ones; the method was immunoSEQ multiplex PCR. Its clone listing holds 130,000 or so clones. V lost 5 bases and J lost 9; bases outside the gene matches: 13. There are 15 residues in the CDR3. Germline V gene data show CDR1 as MNHEY and CDR2 as SVGAGI. The sequenced sample consisted of PBMCs. The rearrangement links TRBV6-5 to TRBJ1-2; 9 bases line up with TRBD1. The receptor was isolated from a woman between 40 and 50 years old in good health and CMV-seronegative. The CDR3 DNA is TGTGCCAGCAGTCGACAAAGGGGACAGGGTAAAAGCTACACCTTC. Its protein product is CASSRQRGQGKSYTF.